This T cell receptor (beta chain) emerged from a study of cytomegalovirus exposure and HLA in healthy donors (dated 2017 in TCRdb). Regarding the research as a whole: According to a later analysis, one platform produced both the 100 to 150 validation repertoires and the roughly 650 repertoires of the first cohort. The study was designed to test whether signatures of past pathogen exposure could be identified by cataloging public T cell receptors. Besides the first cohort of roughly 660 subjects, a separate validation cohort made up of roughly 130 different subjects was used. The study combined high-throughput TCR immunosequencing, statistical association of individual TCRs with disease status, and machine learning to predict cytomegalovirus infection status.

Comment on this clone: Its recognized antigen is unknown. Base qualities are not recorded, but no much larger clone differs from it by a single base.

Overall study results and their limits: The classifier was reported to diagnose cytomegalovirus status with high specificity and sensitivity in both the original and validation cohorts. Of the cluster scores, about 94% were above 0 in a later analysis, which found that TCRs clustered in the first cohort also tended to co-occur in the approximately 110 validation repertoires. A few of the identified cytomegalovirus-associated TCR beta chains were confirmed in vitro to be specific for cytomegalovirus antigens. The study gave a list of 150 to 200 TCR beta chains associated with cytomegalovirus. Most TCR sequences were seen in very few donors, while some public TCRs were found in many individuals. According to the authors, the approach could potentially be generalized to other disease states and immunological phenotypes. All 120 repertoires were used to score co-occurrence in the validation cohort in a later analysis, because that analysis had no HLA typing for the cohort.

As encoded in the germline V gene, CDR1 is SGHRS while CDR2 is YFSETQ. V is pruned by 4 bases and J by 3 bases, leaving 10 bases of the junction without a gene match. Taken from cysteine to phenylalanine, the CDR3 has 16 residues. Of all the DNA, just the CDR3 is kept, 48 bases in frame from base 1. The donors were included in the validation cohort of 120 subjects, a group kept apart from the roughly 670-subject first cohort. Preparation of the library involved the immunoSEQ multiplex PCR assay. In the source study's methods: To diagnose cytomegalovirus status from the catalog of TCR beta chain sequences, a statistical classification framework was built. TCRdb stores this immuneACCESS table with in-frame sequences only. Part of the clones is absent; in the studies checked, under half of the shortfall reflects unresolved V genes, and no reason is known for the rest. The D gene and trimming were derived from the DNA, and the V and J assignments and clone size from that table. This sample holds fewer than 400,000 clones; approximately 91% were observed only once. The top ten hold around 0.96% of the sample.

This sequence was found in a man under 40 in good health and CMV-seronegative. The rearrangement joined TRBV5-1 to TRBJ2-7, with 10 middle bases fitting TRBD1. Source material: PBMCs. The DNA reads TGCGCCAGCAGCCTCCATACCGGGACAGGGGACTACGAGCAGTACTTC. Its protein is CASSLHTGTGDYEQYF.